This TCR beta chain originates from a study of T-cell memory formation after mild COVID-19 listed by TCRdb under 2021. The study in broad terms: Most TCR sequence clusters were specific to one of the two donors. In a couple of donors, T-cell clones that expanded and contracted after mild COVID-19 were followed by sequencing TCRalpha and TCRbeta repertoires longitudinally. The cohort comprised two young, previously healthy adult volunteers, one female and one male.

PBMCs were isolated by Ficoll-Paque density gradient centrifugation. As concerns this clonotype: Its antigen is unknown. No base-level quality is on record; no much larger clone is a single base apart.

The sequencer was an Illumina NovaSeq 6000. Using 5'RACE with constant-segment primers, TCRalpha and TCRbeta cDNA libraries were constructed, with sample barcodes and unique molecular identifiers added in the process. Trizol reagent was used to extract RNA from every sample. Library amplification was performed in two PCR steps, and a second sample barcode and Illumina TruSeq adapters were introduced in the second step. Libraries were sequenced on an Illumina NovaSeq with 2 x 150 bp paired-end reads. On the study's bioinformatics: The reads were demultiplexed and collapsed into UMI-guided consensus sequences using migec v1.2.7. Using mixcr v2.1.11, the UMI consensuses were aligned to TRA and TRB V and J templates and assembled into clonotypes. A clonotype was counted as expanded or contracted only if both edgeR and NoisET called the change significant, with noise models trained on biological replicates. For edgeR calls, the cutoffs were a false discovery rate-adjusted p below 0.01 and a log2 fold-change threshold of 1. As an exploratory analysis of dynamics, max-normalized trajectories of the 1000 most abundant clonotypes were examined by PCA with hierarchical clustering. Separately sequenced CD4+ and CD8+ repertoires were used to assign the CD4 or CD8 phenotype of responding clones. Starting from the raw public reads, TCRdb applied fastp trimming at Q25, assembled clones with MiXCR and retained in-frame beta chains. Each entry merges the rows of one CDR3 protein and shows their most common DNA and genes. Here the V and J calls rest on TCRdb's processing, not on the authors' analysis. The sample table holds around 390,000 distinct CDR3 sequences, of which roughly 15% were seen once. The top ten constitute around a fifth of the sample.

Overall results and qualifications from the work: The second-wave clones that peaked on day 37 were not confirmed to be SARS-CoV-2 specific. Some responding clones were detected in pre-infection memory, suggesting pre-existing cross-reactive memory T cells joined the SARS-CoV-2 response. From day 15 to 85, contracting clones showed balanced CD4/CD8 phenotypes, whereas a second wave of clones that expanded from day 15 to 37 leaned towards CD4+. Contracting CD4+ clones turned up mainly in the CM and EM memory subsets, whereas EMRA was where CD8+ clones were enriched. The study included only two mild cases, and larger cohorts that include severe cases with pre-infection samples were judged to be necessary.

Taken from the germline V gene (reference sequence), the CDR1 and CDR2 loops are SEHNR and FQNEAQ. The CDR3 measures 16 amino acids from cysteine to phenylalanine. CDR3 DNA is the only sequence kept; it has 48 bases, read in frame from the first base. V loses 6 bases at its end and J loses 2 bases; junction bases beyond the gene matches: 6. Sequencing was done on a sample of PBMCs or a T cell subset sorted from them (not recorded which). The chain is made from TRBV7-9 and TRBJ2-3, with TRBD2 identical over 12 junction bases. The sequence was collected from a man between 18 and 35 years old who had mild COVID-19 (a few samples of this study predate the infection). The sample titles of this study are shuffled in the database, so cell type and time point are left out; the donor was told from shared clones. CDR3 protein: CASSLTSGGSTDTQYF. The bases read TGTGCCAGCAGTTTGACTAGCGGGGGATCCACAGATACGCAGTATTTT.